This is a list of T cell receptor beta chains from one sample in a study of post-analysis software for immune sequencing data. TCRdb analysed the PCR reads with MiXCR anew, one entry per CDR3 protein. Among about 500,000 distinct CDR3 sequences, nearly 45% were seen once, and the ten largest hold about 12%. Sequenced: blood. These receptor sequences come from a girl aged 5-17 years with multiple sclerosis. Both conserved end residues are part of each CDR3. A D gene is named only where the DNA matches it firmly. Size is stated for part of the rows, as once, few or many counts, or as a class when the clone is expanded.

>TRBJ2-3|-|-|TRBV5-1
CASSEGLNTDTQYF
TGCGCCAGCAGCGAGGGACTCAACACAGATACGCAGTATTTT
>TRBJ2-1|-|-|TRBV24-1
CATSDMRPEIF
TGTGCCACCAGTGATATGAGACCGGAGATCTTC
>TRBJ1-2|-|few|TRBV4-3
CAGLGPANYGYTF
TGCGCCGGCTTAGGACCCGCTAACTATGGCTACACCTTC
>TRBJ2-3|-|-|TRBV5-6
CASSLGFRKGQYF
TGTGCCAGCAGCTTGGGGTTTCGGAAGGGGCAGTATTTT
>TRBJ2-7|TRBD2|-|TRBV4-1
CASSQDAADGRGEQYF
TGCGCCAGCAGCCAAGATGCGGCCGACGGGAGGGGTGAGCAGTACTTC
>TRBJ2-5|-|-|TRBV20-1
CSARDLSGRQETQYF
TGCAGTGCTAGAGATCTTTCCGGCCGTCAGGAGACCCAGTACTTC
>TRBJ2-7|-|few|TRBV7-2
CASSLGATQYSYEQYF
TGTGCCAGCAGCTTAGGGGCCACGCAATACTCCTACGAGCAGTACTTC
>TRBJ2-1|-|-|TRBV10-2
CASSRGYNGQFF
TGCGCCAGCAGCAGGGGCTACAATGGGCAGTTCTTC
>TRBJ2-5|-|-|TRBV5-1
CASRGLREETQYF
TGCGCCAGCAGGGGGTTGCGAGAAGAGACCCAGTACTTC
>TRBJ2-7|-|-|TRBV6-5
CASSYSPAGGRSYEQYF
TGTGCCAGCAGTTACTCCCCCGCGGGCGGGCGCTCCTACGAGCAGTACTTC
>TRBJ1-1|TRBD1|-|TRBV29-1
CSVEYPFRGKNTEAFF
TGCAGCGTTGAATATCCGTTCAGGGGGAAAAACACTGAAGCTTTCTTT
>TRBJ2-1|-|-|TRBV3-1
CASSQTREHEQFF
TGTGCCAGCAGCCAAACCCGGGAGCATGAGCAGTTCTTC
>TRBJ1-1|-|-|TRBV20-1
CSARDPQGWTEAFF
TGCAGTGCTAGAGACCCCCAGGGGTGGACTGAAGCTTTCTTT
>TRBJ1-1|-|-|TRBV6-6
CATCSWANTEAFF
TGTGCCACGTGTTCTTGGGCGAACACTGAAGCTTTCTTT
>TRBJ2-2|-|-|TRBV2
CASRGNGNTGELFF
TGTGCCAGCAGAGGTAACGGAAACACCGGGGAGCTGTTTTTT
>TRBJ1-2|-|-|TRBV5-5
CASSSQTPPNYGYTF
TGTGCCAGCAGCTCCCAGACACCTCCTAACTATGGCTACACCTTC
>TRBJ2-7|-|-|TRBV20-1
CSASRTLYEQYF
TGCAGTGCTAGCCGTACACTCTACGAGCAGTACTTC
>TRBJ2-7|-|few|TRBV4-2
CASSPEFSYEQYF
TGTGCCAGCAGCCCGGAGTTCTCCTACGAGCAGTACTTC
>TRBJ1-5|TRBD1|-|TRBV7-9
CASSLGTGRIGNQPQHF
TGTGCCAGCAGCCTTGGGACAGGGCGTATTGGCAATCAGCCCCAGCATTTT
>TRBJ2-7|TRBD1|-|TRBV5-1
CASRQPRDRGDEQYF
TGCGCCAGCAGGCAACCACGGGACAGGGGCGACGAGCAGTACTTC
>TRBJ1-5|-|-|TRBV29-1
CSVQPTSNQPQHF
TGCAGCGTGCAGCCTACAAGCAATCAGCCCCAGCATTTT
>TRBJ2-1|TRBD2|-|TRBV20-1
CSARTVLAGGGNEQFF
TGCAGTGCTAGGACCGTCCTAGCGGGAGGTGGCAATGAGCAGTTCTTC
>TRBJ2-7|-|-|TRBV27
CASSVSSVTYEQYF
TGTGCCAGCAGTGTCTCCTCCGTAACCTACGAGCAGTACTTC
>TRBJ2-7|TRBD1|few|TRBV5-1
CASSTDRTTEEQYF
TGCGCCAGCAGCACGGACAGGACGACGGAAGAGCAGTACTTC
>TRBJ2-4|TRBD1|-|TRBV7-2
CASSSTGAADIQYF
TGTGCCAGCAGCTCCACAGGGGCCGCGGACATTCAGTACTTC
>TRBJ2-1|TRBD2|-|TRBV6-1
CASTLSGAGGPYEQFF
TGTGCCAGCACCCTATCCGGAGCGGGAGGGCCCTATGAGCAGTTCTTC
>TRBJ2-5|-|-|TRBV24-1
CATSEATQETQYF
TGTGCCACCAGTGAGGCTACCCAAGAGACCCAGTACTTC
>TRBJ2-4|-|-|TRBV20-1
CSARVLDRGDIQYF
TGCAGTGCTAGAGTTCTCGACAGAGGAGACATTCAGTACTTC
>TRBJ2-1|-|-|TRBV7-9
CASSSRGFAYNEQFF
TGTGCCAGCAGCTCCAGGGGATTCGCCTACAATGAGCAGTTCTTC
>TRBJ2-7|-|-|TRBV6-2/TRBV6-3
CASSCPRGINSYEQYF
TGTGCCAGCAGCTGCCCCCGGGGGATCAACTCCTACGAGCAGTACTTC
>TRBJ2-7|-|-|TRBV12-3/TRBV12-4
CASTMTPTYEQYF
TGTGCCAGCACCATGACACCTACCTACGAGCAGTACTTC
>TRBJ2-1|TRBD1|-|TRBV20-1
CSAPHSGTGGNNEQFF
TGCAGTGCTCCCCATTCCGGGACAGGGGGCAACAATGAGCAGTTCTTC
>TRBJ2-7|TRBD1|-|TRBV5-1
CASRLGDSNYEQYF
TGCGCCAGCAGATTGGGGGACAGCAACTACGAGCAGTACTTC
>TRBJ2-1|-|-|TRBV28
CTSSSPGPVYNEQFF
TGTACCAGCAGTTCTCCAGGACCGGTATACAATGAGCAGTTCTTC
>TRBJ1-1|TRBD1|-|TRBV6-5
CASVERQGTEAFF
TGTGCCAGCGTGGAACGACAGGGCACTGAAGCTTTCTTT
>TRBJ2-1|-|-|TRBV28
CASRNSRGNEQFF
TGTGCCAGCCGAAATAGTAGGGGAAATGAGCAGTTCTTC
>TRBJ2-1|-|few|TRBV28
CASSSRDSLGEQFF
TGTGCCAGCAGTTCTCGAGACTCCCTCGGTGAGCAGTTCTTC
>TRBJ2-2|-|-|TRBV2
CACRPEGPGELFF
TGTGCCTGCAGACCGGAAGGTCCCGGGGAGCTGTTTTTT
>TRBJ1-1|TRBD1|-|TRBV10-3
CAISGTGMAEAFF
TGTGCCATCAGTGGGACAGGGATGGCTGAAGCTTTCTTT
>TRBJ1-2|-|-|TRBV5-1
CASSLARAGSGGYTF
TGCGCCAGCAGCTTGGCCCGGGCGGGATCGGGAGGCTACACCTTC
>TRBJ2-7|TRBD2|-|TRBV20-1
CSGIAGGSLIDEQYF
TGCAGTGGTATAGCGGGAGGATCCCTGATAGATGAGCAGTACTTC
>TRBJ2-5|-|many|TRBV29-1
CSVERSSRGTQYF
TGCAGCGTTGAAAGAAGCTCCAGAGGGACCCAGTACTTC
>TRBJ2-3|-|few|TRBV9
CASSVDATDTQYF
TGTGCCAGCAGCGTGGACGCCACAGATACGCAGTATTTT
>TRBJ2-6|-|-|TRBV6-1
CASRRYGSLSGANVLTF
TGTGCCAGCAGAAGATATGGCAGTCTTTCTGGGGCCAACGTCCTGACTTTC
>TRBJ2-4|-|few|TRBV28
CASSSSLDIQYF
TGTGCCAGCAGTTCCTCGTTAGACATTCAGTACTTC
>TRBJ2-1|-|-|TRBV5-1
CASSLRLPSEGNEQFF
TGCGCCAGCAGCTTGCGTCTACCCAGCGAGGGCAATGAGCAGTTCTTC
>TRBJ2-1|-|-|TRBV20-1
CSARDPSISYNEQFF
TGCAGTGCTAGAGATCCGTCCATCTCCTACAATGAGCAGTTCTTC